This T cell receptor beta chain appears in the sequencing data of a study of T cells after yellow fever vaccination. Study information: SMART-Seq v4 Ultra Low Input prepared libraries from low-cell fractions.

TCRdb reanalysed the 5' RACE reads using MiXCR and keeps one entry per CDR3 protein. The sample contains 300,000 to 400,000 distinct CDR3 sequences, more than 5.5% of which appear only once. Whole-study findings and limits: The secondary response showed a weaker magnitude and a faster peak, day 5 versus 15.

Many counts were recorded for this clonotype. Antigen unknown. This CDR3 has 12 amino acids. V dropped 10 bases and J dropped 4 bases, with 11 bases sitting between them. Source: PBMCs, taken 5 days after the yellow fever booster vaccination. The sequence came from a man aged 30 to 39 who received the YFV17D yellow fever vaccine. This sequence joins TRBV12-3 or TRBV12-4 and TRBJ2-1, with a possible D match to TRBD2 (5 bases). CDR3 sequence: CATGLLYNEQFF. The CDR3 DNA is TGTGCCACCGGACTCCTTTACAATGAGCAGTTCTTC.